The 29 T cell receptor beta chains listed next were all sequenced from one sample in a study of CD8+CD57+ T cells in acquired aplastic anemia. Genomic DNA provided the template from which TCR beta VDJ and CDR3 profiles were obtained. TCRdb passed the reads through MiXCR, listing each CDR3 protein once. The data contain hundreds of thousands of distinct CDR3 sequences, 25% to 40% of them singletons. All patients picked for sequencing had shown, by flow cytometry, an expansion of CD8+CD57+ cells. The sequencing sample was made of sorted CD4+, CD8+, or CD8+CD57+ T cells (not recorded which) from PBMCs. The receptors shown here come from a human donor with aplastic anemia.

In its sample, this clonotype was seen many times. This chain joins TRBV2 and TRBJ2-7; 15 bases are shared with TRBD2. J was trimmed by 7 bases and V by 4 bases; bases with no gene match: 5. Germline V gives CDR1 SNHLY, CDR2 FYNNEI. CDR3 length: 15 amino acids. The CDR3 spells CASSGLGLAGGEQYF. Here the CDR3 DNA reads TGTGCCAGCAGTGGCTTGGGACTAGCGGGAGGTGAGCAGTACTTC.

This clonotype was recorded many times. The chain uses TRBV19 and TRBJ1-2; D may be TRBD1 (6 bases). The CDR3 is 12 residues long. The germline V gene encodes CDR1 LNHDA and CDR2 SQIVND (reference sequence). Trimming shortened V by 5 bases and J by 4 bases, and 8 bases separated the two germline ends. CDR3 protein: CASSEDSYGYTF. The CDR3 DNA reads TGTGCCAGTAGTGAGGACAGCTATGGCTACACCTTC.

This clonotype was found a few times. CDR3 amino acids: CASSLMDQGEQFF. In DNA form, the CDR3 reads TGTGCCAGCAGCTTAATGGACCAGGGTGAGCAGTTCTTC. The chain links TRBV7-9 to TRBJ2-1, with D maybe TRBD1 (5 bases). CDR1 and CDR2 (germline): SEHNR, FQNEAQ (reference sequence). The length of the CDR3 is 13 residues. The V gene lost 2 bases and the J gene lost 9 bases, with 11 bases spanning the gap.

With regard to this clonotype: It may be a read error: a sequence one base away is much more abundant. V gene TRBV7-2 combines with J gene TRBJ2-7; the match to TRBD1 covers 10 bases. This CDR3 is built from 14 residues. Looked up from germline, CDR1 is SGHTA and CDR2 is FQGNSA. For the CDR3, the DNA is TGTGCCAGCGGCTTCGGGACAGGGGCCTACGAGCAGTACTTC. Amino acid sequence: CASGFGTGAYEQYF.

CDR3: CASRTGGETQYF. The CDR3 bases are TGTGCCAGCAGAACGGGCGGGGAGACCCAGTACTTC. The chain uses TRBV10-3 and TRBJ2-5; a possible D gene is TRBD2 (5 bases). The germline gives CDR1 ENHRY, CDR2 SYGVKD. This CDR3 has 12 residues. V was clipped by 10 bases and J by 5 bases, with 14 bases between them.

As regards this clonotype: Being one base from a much bigger clone, this may be a read error. This chain links TRBV19 with TRBJ1-2; tentative D call: TRBD1 (5 bases). Germline CDR1 LNHDA, CDR2 SQIVND (reference sequence). The CDR3 runs 13 residues. The CDR3 sequence is CACSIDRFGGYTF. CDR3 nucleotide sequence: TGTGCCTGTAGTATAGACAGATTTGGGGGCTACACCTTC.

Many counts were recorded for this clonotype. CDR3 sequence reads: CASTPLREANYGYTF. CDR3 bases: TGTGCCAGCACTCCCTTGAGGGAGGCCAACTATGGCTACACCTTC. The chain recombines TRBV12-3 or TRBV12-4 with TRBJ1-2; no definite D call. The CDR3 totals 15 residues. V lost 7 bases and J 2 bases, leaving 17 bases between the germline ends.

The chain is built from TRBV6-5 and TRBJ1-5, with D tentatively TRBD1 (5 bases). Germline assignment: CDR1 MNHEY and CDR2 SVGAGI. V was pared by 2 bases and J by 6 bases, with 8 bases between. The CDR3 contains 13 residues. CDR3 amino acids: CASSYDGGQPQHF. In DNA form, the CDR3 reads TGTGCCAGCAGTTACGATGGGGGTCAGCCCCAGCATTTT.

The chain uses TRBV11-1 and TRBJ1-5, with D possibly matching TRBD1 (6 bases). CDR1 and CDR2 (germline): SGHAT, FQDESV (reference sequence). V gave up 5 bases and J gave up 4 bases, with 18 bases separating them. The CDR3 extends over 16 amino acids. CDR3 bases: TGTGCCAGCAGCGCAACACAGGGAACCGTTAATCAGCCCCAGCATTTT. Its translation is CASSATQGTVNQPQHF.

This clonotype was detected a few times. J is TRBJ2-7 and V is TRBV5-1; 14 bases are a match to TRBD2. Looked up from germline, CDR1 is SGHRS and CDR2 is YFSETQ. V trimming: 3 bases; J trimming: 12 bases; junction bases outside the gene matches: 5. The CDR3 runs 13 residues. CDR3 DNA: TGCGCCAGCAGCTCGGGACTAGCGGGAGACCTGTACTTC. Protein sequence: CASSSGLAGDLYF.

This clonotype turned up a few times. The chain is built from TRBV19 and TRBJ1-2; TRBD1 agrees at 7 bases. CDR1 is LNHDA and CDR2 is SQIVND in the germline V gene (reference sequence). The CDR3 contains 13 residues. V was pared by 8 bases and J by 3 bases, with 6 bases of the junction left unmatched. CDR3 sequence: CASHSGTDYGYTF. CDR3 nucleotides: TGTGCCAGTCATTCCGGGACAGACTATGGCTACACCTTC.

This clonotype has just a few counts. J is TRBJ2-7 and V is TRBV10-1; unclear D gene. The CDR3 has 15 amino acids. V lost 5 bases, J lost 4 bases, and 18 bases lay in between. Germline loops: CDR1 WNHNN, CDR2 SYGVQD (reference sequence). The CDR3 loop is CASSSHKGLEYEQYF. CDR3 DNA sequence: TGCGCCAGCAGTTCCCACAAAGGTTTGGAGTACGAGCAGTACTTC.

This clonotype has more than one count but fewer than ten. The chain links TRBV11-2 to TRBJ2-3; 7 bases map to TRBD2. Unmatched junction bases numbered 10, after V lost 5 bases and J lost 2 bases. CDR3 size: 16 residues. In germline, CDR1 is SGHAT, CDR2 FQNNGV. CDR3 nucleotides: TGTGCCAGCAGCCCCGGCAATAGCGGGTACACAGATACGCAGTATTTT. The encoded protein is CASSPGNSGYTDTQYF.

Ten or more counts support this clonotype. This sequence joins TRBV10-2 and TRBJ1-5; D unresolved. CDR1 and CDR2 (germline): WSHSY, SAAADI. The V and J ends lost 11 bases and 6 bases respectively, with 11 bases between them. The CDR3 is 11 residues long. The CDR3 reads CAGNKGQPQHF. The CDR3, as DNA: TGCGCCGGTAATAAGGGTCAGCCCCAGCATTTT.

The chain couples TRBV25-1 to TRBJ2-6; D gene unclear. Germline V gene data show CDR1 as MGHDK and CDR2 as SYGVNS. Trimming took off 5 bases at V and 4 bases at J, with 18 bases between the two ends. The CDR3 consists of 17 residues. Here the CDR3 DNA reads TGTGCCAGCAGTCACAGTAACGAACGGACCGGGGCCAACGTCCTGACTTTC. This translates into CASSHSNERTGANVLTF. Filled out from reference TRBV25-1 and TRBJ2-6, the complete variable domain reads EADIYQTPRYLVIGTGKKITLECSQTMGHDKMYWYQQDPGMELHLIHYSYGVNSTEKGDLSSESTVSRIRTEHFPLTLESARPSHTSQYLCASSHSNERTGANVLTFGAGSRLTVL.

The chain uses TRBV7-2 and TRBJ1-4; TRBD1 is a possible D gene (5 bases). This CDR3 has 13 amino acids. The germline CDR1 and CDR2 sequences are SGHTA and FQGNSA. V was trimmed by 5 bases and J by 5 bases, leaving 9 bases between them. CDR3 loop: CASSGAPNEKLFF. The CDR3 nucleotides are TGTGCCAGCAGCGGGGCCCCAAATGAAAAACTGTTTTTT.

This sequence joins TRBV2 and TRBJ1-4, with TRBD1 matching over 9 bases. CDR3 length: 15 residues. From germline, CDR1 is SNHLY and CDR2 FYNNEI. Trimming cost V 6 bases and J 6 bases; bases outside gene matches: 8. In DNA form, the CDR3 reads TGTGCCAGCAGGGAAATCGGGACAGGGCATGAAAAACTGTTTTTT. Translated: CASREIGTGHEKLFF.

A word on this clonotype: The junction differs from germline at one of its ends, possibly a read error. The CDR3 DNA sequence: TGTCCCAGCAGCTTAAACGGACGGCCTACGAACACTGAAGCTTTCTTT. It yields the protein CPSSLNGRPTNTEAFF. This rearrangement joins TRBV11-1 to TRBJ1-1; D is uncertain. Germline V gives CDR1 SGHAT, CDR2 FQDESV (reference sequence). The CDR3 length is 16 residues.

The sample holds many counts of this clonotype. The chain joins TRBV7-8 to TRBJ2-5, with D tentatively TRBD2 (6 bases). V was trimmed by 6 bases and J by 5 bases, leaving 13 bases between them. The germline V gene encodes CDR1 SGHVS and CDR2 FQNEAQ. CDR3 length: 13 amino acids. The CDR3 protein is CASSYLASETQYF. The CDR3 DNA sequence: TGTGCCAGCAGTTATCTAGCGAGTGAGACCCAGTACTTC.

This clonotype was found once. The chain links TRBV29-1 to TRBJ2-7, with 8 positions matching TRBD2. The V segment lost 4 bases and the J segment 1 base; nucleotides outside the gene matches: 0. The CDR3 extends over 12 amino acids. The germline V gene has CDR1 SQVTM and CDR2 ANQGSEA. The CDR3 region has the DNA TGCAGCGTTGCTAGCGGGTCCTACGAGCAGTACTTC. It translates to CSVASGSYEQYF.

The chain recombines TRBV20-1 with TRBJ2-5; D possibly uses TRBD1 or TRBD2 (5 bases each). There are 13 residues in the CDR3. CDR1 DFQATT and CDR2 SNEGSKA come from the germline V gene (reference sequence). CDR3 in DNA: TGCAGCATAACAGAGGGGATCCGTGAGACCCAGTACTTC. Amino acids: CSITEGIRETQYF.

This chain joins TRBV25-1 and TRBJ2-1; D may match TRBD1 or TRBD2 (5 bases each). CDR3 size: 14 residues. CDR1 and CDR2 (germline): MGHDK, SYGVNS. V lost 6 bases to trimming and J lost 6 bases, with 15 bases between them. The CDR3 loop reads CASSPYGTLNEQFF. CDR3 coding DNA: TGTGCCAGCAGCCCTTACGGGACCCTCAATGAGCAGTTCTTC. Using reference TRBV25-1 and TRBJ2-1 for the parts outside the CDR3, the full variable domain is EADIYQTPRYLVIGTGKKITLECSQTMGHDKMYWYQQDPGMELHLIHYSYGVNSTEKGDLSSESTVSRIRTEHFPLTLESARPSHTSQYLCASSPYGTLNEQFFGPGTRLTVL.

The V gene is TRBV19, the J gene TRBJ2-5; TRBD2 matches 7 bases. Germline loops: CDR1 LNHDA, CDR2 SQIVND (reference sequence). V was pared by 0 bases and J by 4 bases, with 5 bases of the junction left unmatched. The CDR3 covers 15 residues. Here the CDR3 DNA reads TGTGCCAGTAGTATAGATCAAGCGGGACGAGAGACCCAGTACTTC. This codes for CASSIDQAGRETQYF. Drawing the rest from reference TRBV19 and TRBJ2-5, the complete variable domain is DGGITQSPKYLFRKEGQNVTLSCEQNLNHDAMYWYRQDPGQGLRLIYYSQIVNDFQKGDIAEGYSVSREKKESFPLTVTSAQKNPTAFYLCASSIDQAGRETQYFGPGTRLLVL.

This clonotype was observed a few times. The chain couples TRBV7-8 to TRBJ2-7; D not certain. The V gene lost 3 bases and the J gene lost 5 bases, with 11 bases spanning the gap. Per germline, CDR1 SGHVS and CDR2 FQNEAQ. This CDR3 contains 13 residues. Written as DNA, the CDR3 is TGTGCCAGCAGCTTGCCTTCCGTCCACGAGCAGTACTTC. Protein: CASSLPSVHEQYF.

This rearrangement joins TRBV20-1 to TRBJ1-4; D is uncertain. Trimming left V 1 base short and J 3 bases short, with 3 bases between. This CDR3 has 12 amino acids. Germline V gene lookup returns CDR1 DFQATT and CDR2 SNEGSKA (reference sequence). As DNA, the CDR3 is TGCAGTGCTAGAGCCCCTAATGAAAAACTGTTTTTT. As protein: CSARAPNEKLFF.

There are many counts of this clonotype. The rearrangement joins TRBV7-3 to TRBJ1-2; D is unresolved. This CDR3 has 13 residues. The germline V and J ends were trimmed by 5 bases and 0 bases, with 7 bases remaining between them. The germline gives CDR1 SGHTA, CDR2 FQGTGA. Here the CDR3 reads CASSQQTNYGYTF. The CDR3 DNA sequence: TGTGCCAGCAGCCAACAGACTAACTATGGCTACACCTTC.

The chain recombines TRBV19 with TRBJ1-5; D not resolved. This CDR3 is built from 12 residues. Germline values: CDR1 LNHDA, CDR2 SQIVND (reference sequence). Between the trimmed V and J ends, which lost 6 bases and 9 bases, there was a span of 12 bases. This CDR3 is CASRGILAPQHF. As DNA, the CDR3 is TGTGCCAGTAGAGGGATCTTGGCGCCCCAGCATTTT.

Details on this clonotype: This clone may be a read error of a much larger clone one base away. The chain is built from TRBV19 and TRBJ1-6, with a weak D call TRBD1 (5 bases). The CDR3 totals 19 residues. Germline assignment: CDR1 LNHDA and CDR2 SQIVND (reference sequence). Trimming pared 3 bases from V and 8 bases from J, leaving 26 bases between. The CDR3 loop is CASSIQVAGHNRMDSPLHF. The CDR3 nucleotides read TGTGCCAGTAGTATTCAAGTTGCAGGACACAACAGAATGGATTCACCCCTCCACTTT.

This clonotype was recorded at least ten times. This sequence joins TRBV5-1 and TRBJ2-7; TRBD1 is a possible D gene (5 bases). V was trimmed by 5 bases and J by 4 bases, leaving 13 bases between them. Germline lookup yields CDR1 SGHRS and CDR2 YFSETQ. This CDR3 has 13 residues. The CDR3 DNA reads as TGCGCCAGCAGGGACATTTCTGCATACGAGCAGTACTTC. It yields the protein CASRDISAYEQYF.